Listed below are T cell receptor beta chains from one sample, sequenced in a study of CD8+ T cells in alopecia areata. The assay was immunoSEQ multiplex PCR, and TCRdb's table has in-frame clones only and misses some. The table includes 110,000 to 150,000 clones, around 86% detected once. Sequencing was performed on CD8+ T cells sorted from blood, taken at week 4, from a patient treated with tofacitinib. The source is a human donor with alopecia areata. CDR3s include the opening cysteine and the closing phenylalanine or tryptophan. Fields, in order: CDR3 DNA, CDR3 protein, J gene, V gene, CDR3 length, clone size, D gene. A D gene is named only where the DNA matches it firmly. Only some rows state a clone size, as once, few, many or a class for expanded clones.

CDR3nt: TGTGCCAGCAGCTTCGGACAGGCCTACGAGCAGTACTTC; CDR3aa: CASSFGQAYEQYF; j_gene: TRBJ2-7; v_gene: TRBV13; len: 13; abundance: .; d_gene: TRBD1
CDR3nt: TGTGCCAGCAGTTACCCCTTAGCGGGGGGGTCAAATGAGCAGTTCTTC; CDR3aa: CASSYPLAGGSNEQFF; j_gene: TRBJ2-1; v_gene: TRBV6-5; len: 16; abundance: .; d_gene: TRBD2
CDR3nt: TGTGCCAGTAATTCGGGCATGGGGTCCAATCAGCCCCAGCATTTT; CDR3aa: CASNSGMGSNQPQHF; j_gene: TRBJ1-5; v_gene: TRBV19; len: 15; abundance: few; d_gene: .
CDR3nt: TGCGCCAGCAGCCAAGATCCCGGCCTGAACACTGAAGCTTTCTTT; CDR3aa: CASSQDPGLNTEAFF; j_gene: TRBJ1-1; v_gene: TRBV4-1; len: 15; abundance: .; d_gene: .
CDR3nt: TGCGCCAGCAGGCAGGGGCTCTGGGCAAATGAGCAGTTCTTC; CDR3aa: CASRQGLWANEQFF; j_gene: TRBJ2-1; v_gene: TRBV5-1; len: 14; abundance: many; d_gene: .
CDR3nt: TGCAGCGTTGAAGGGGACAGGTTCCCCTACGAGCAGTACTTC; CDR3aa: CSVEGDRFPYEQYF; j_gene: TRBJ2-7; v_gene: TRBV29-1; len: 14; abundance: .; d_gene: TRBD1
CDR3nt: TGTGCCAGTAGTAATCCCTACACCTTC; CDR3aa: CASSNPYTF; j_gene: TRBJ1-2; v_gene: TRBV19; len: 9; abundance: .; d_gene: .
CDR3nt: TGCAGCGTTCTCGGACAGGGGGCTGGCAATCAGCCCCAGCATTTT; CDR3aa: CSVLGQGAGNQPQHF; j_gene: TRBJ1-5; v_gene: TRBV29-1; len: 15; abundance: once; d_gene: TRBD1
CDR3nt: TGTGCCAGCAGTCTCGGACAGGGAGAATACAATGAGCAGTTCTTC; CDR3aa: CASSLGQGEYNEQFF; j_gene: TRBJ2-1; v_gene: TRBV28; len: 15; abundance: .; d_gene: TRBD1
CDR3nt: TGTGCCAGCAGCTTGGATAGTCGACAGGGTGGCTTGGTGGATACGCAGTATTTT; CDR3aa: CASSLDSRQGGLVDTQYF; j_gene: TRBJ2-3; v_gene: TRBV5-6; len: 18; abundance: once; d_gene: TRBD1
CDR3nt: TGTGCCAGCAGTTTACCTATGGGCGGGGGCATCGCAGATACGCAGTATTTT; CDR3aa: CASSLPMGGGIADTQYF; j_gene: TRBJ2-3; v_gene: TRBV27; len: 17; abundance: .; d_gene: .
CDR3nt: TGTGCCAGCCTATGGACAGGGGACAATGAGCAGTTCTTC; CDR3aa: CASLWTGDNEQFF; j_gene: TRBJ2-1; v_gene: TRBV18; len: 13; abundance: .; d_gene: TRBD1
CDR3nt: TGTGCCTGGAGTCTCGGCACAGGGCCCACCTACGAGCAGTACTTC; CDR3aa: CAWSLGTGPTYEQYF; j_gene: TRBJ2-7; v_gene: TRBV30; len: 15; abundance: .; d_gene: .
CDR3nt: TGCAGCGCAGAGGAGGCCGGGACAGGGGGCTCCTACGAGCAGTACTTC; CDR3aa: CSAEEAGTGGSYEQYF; j_gene: TRBJ2-7; v_gene: TRBV29-1; len: 16; abundance: .; d_gene: TRBD1
CDR3nt: TGCGCCAGCAGCCGAAACGGGCCGACAGATACGCAGTATTTT; CDR3aa: CASSRNGPTDTQYF; j_gene: TRBJ2-3; v_gene: TRBV4-1; len: 14; abundance: .; d_gene: .
CDR3nt: TGCGCCAGCAGCCAAGATCCGTCGAATGAGCAGTTCTTC; CDR3aa: CASSQDPSNEQFF; j_gene: TRBJ2-1; v_gene: TRBV4-1; len: 13; abundance: few; d_gene: .
CDR3nt: TGTGCCAGCAGTTTAGGAGATACGCAGTATTTT; CDR3aa: CASSLGDTQYF; j_gene: TRBJ2-3; v_gene: TRBV27; len: 11; abundance: .; d_gene: .
CDR3nt: TGTGCCAGCAGCGAGACGGTAACAGGGGTCTATCAGGGCTACACCTTC; CDR3aa: CASSETVTGVYQGYTF; j_gene: TRBJ1-2; v_gene: TRBV9; len: 16; abundance: .; d_gene: TRBD1
CDR3nt: TGTGCCAGCAGTCCACCTACTAGCGGGATAGCAGATACGCAGTATTTT; CDR3aa: CASSPPTSGIADTQYF; j_gene: TRBJ2-3; v_gene: TRBV27; len: 16; abundance: once; d_gene: TRBD2
CDR3nt: TGTGCCTGGAGAGCTGGACTAGCGGAGCAGTTCTTC; CDR3aa: CAWRAGLAEQFF; j_gene: TRBJ2-1; v_gene: TRBV30; len: 12; abundance: .; d_gene: TRBD2
CDR3nt: TGTGCCAGTATTAACTCAGACTCCTACGAGCAGTACTTC; CDR3aa: CASINSDSYEQYF; j_gene: TRBJ2-7; v_gene: TRBV19; len: 13; abundance: once; d_gene: .
CDR3nt: TGTGCCAGCAGTGAATTCGGGGAGACGGAGACCCAGTACTTC; CDR3aa: CASSEFGETETQYF; j_gene: TRBJ2-5; v_gene: TRBV2; len: 14; abundance: few; d_gene: .
CDR3nt: TGTGCCAGCAGCCCTATTGAGGAAGGGCAGTTCTTC; CDR3aa: CASSPIEEGQFF; j_gene: TRBJ2-1; v_gene: TRBV7-6; len: 12; abundance: .; d_gene: .
CDR3nt: TGCAGCGTTGAAGAGGACATAGGGGAGCTGTTTTTT; CDR3aa: CSVEEDIGELFF; j_gene: TRBJ2-2; v_gene: TRBV29-1; len: 12; abundance: .; d_gene: .
CDR3nt: TGCAGCGTTGGCGGGGGCTCTGGGGCCAACGTCCTGACTTTC; CDR3aa: CSVGGGSGANVLTF; j_gene: TRBJ2-6; v_gene: TRBV29-1; len: 14; abundance: .; d_gene: TRBD2
CDR3nt: TGTGCCAGCAGCTCAAGCGTAAAGCAGTTCTTC; CDR3aa: CASSSSVKQFF; j_gene: TRBJ2-1; v_gene: TRBV7-9; len: 11; abundance: .; d_gene: .
CDR3nt: TGTGCCAGCAGTCTGGGAGAGGGCAATGAGCAGTTCTTC; CDR3aa: CASSLGEGNEQFF; j_gene: TRBJ2-1; v_gene: TRBV27; len: 13; abundance: .; d_gene: .
CDR3nt: TGTGCCAGCAGTGAGCAAGGGGGCGGCTACGAGCAGTACTTC; CDR3aa: CASSEQGGGYEQYF; j_gene: TRBJ2-7; v_gene: TRBV6-1; len: 14; abundance: .; d_gene: TRBD1
CDR3nt: TGTGCCAGCAGCTCGGACAGGCGCACAGATACGCAGTATTTT; CDR3aa: CASSSDRRTDTQYF; j_gene: TRBJ2-3; v_gene: TRBV28; len: 14; abundance: .; d_gene: TRBD1
CDR3nt: TGCGCCAGCAGCTTGGATGGAGACATGAACACTGAAGCTTTCTTT; CDR3aa: CASSLDGDMNTEAFF; j_gene: TRBJ1-1; v_gene: TRBV5-1; len: 15; abundance: .; d_gene: .
CDR3nt: TGTGCCAGCAGCCAGGGGGTGAGCTCCTACAATGAGCAGTTCTTC; CDR3aa: CASSQGVSSYNEQFF; j_gene: TRBJ2-1; v_gene: TRBV11-2; len: 15; abundance: .; d_gene: TRBD1
CDR3nt: TGCAGCGGTTTGACTAATGCCAATGAGCAGTTCTTC; CDR3aa: CSGLTNANEQFF; j_gene: TRBJ2-1; v_gene: TRBV29-1; len: 12; abundance: .; d_gene: .
CDR3nt: TGCAGCGTTGAAGGGACCGTAGCTCAGCCAGATACGCAGTATTTT; CDR3aa: CSVEGTVAQPDTQYF; j_gene: TRBJ2-3; v_gene: TRBV29-1; len: 15; abundance: .; d_gene: .